This T cell receptor (beta chain) was documented in a study of early T cells in non-severe SARS-CoV-2 infection. For the study at large: Chains were unpaired, as sequencing was done on bulk RNA from unsorted whole blood. General study points: The matching step, a VDJdb search, favored anti-spike CD8 responses and missed private and CD4 specificities.

Researchers tagged individual cDNA molecules with unique molecular identifiers. One entry per CDR3 protein, called by TCRdb with MiXCR from the 5' RACE reads. The sample yields about 89,000 distinct CDR3 sequences, about 15% seen once. Germline CDR1 reads SGHTA; CDR2 reads FQGNSA. The CDR3 has 15 residues. V was pared by 5 bases and J by 1 base, with 2 bases of the junction left unmatched. Regarding this clonotype: As yet, its antigen is unknown.

The V call is TRBV7-2, the J call TRBJ2-2; 9 bases fit TRBD1. The TCR sequence derives from an adult who was a healthcare worker with PCR-confirmed SARS-CoV-2 infection or an uninfected control (not recorded which). The sample in question was whole blood, obtained at baseline. CDR3 DNA sequence: TGTGCCAGCAGCGAGGGACAGGGGAACACCGGGGAGCTGTTTTTT. Translating it yields CASSEGQGNTGELFF.